What follows are 6 T cell receptor beta chains derived from one specimen sequenced in a study of technical replicates of blood from a handful of donors. TCRdb's copy holds only in-frame clones and misses some; the assay was immunoSEQ multiplex PCR. The table has tens of thousands of clones, roughly 97% seen once. The sample taken for sequencing was T cells isolated from PBMCs. These receptors were obtained from a human donor in good health.

The CDR3 loop is CASSFTSGDQETQYF. As DNA, the CDR3 is TGTGCCAGCAGTTTCACTAGCGGGGACCAAGAGACCCAGTACTTC. This rearrangement joins TRBV5-4 to TRBJ2-5, with 10 bases aligning to TRBD2. V lost 5 bases, J lost 0 bases, and 4 bases stayed unmatched. Looked up from germline, CDR1 is SGHNT and CDR2 is YYREEE (reference sequence). This CDR3 is built from 15 residues.

This clone was detected only once. The chain combines TRBV6-5 with TRBJ1-4; D possibly corresponds to TRBD1 (5 bases). Trimming pared 2 bases from V and 0 bases from J, leaving 10 bases between. CDR3 length: 16 amino acids. The germline V gene has CDR1 MNHEY and CDR2 SVGAGI. CDR3 DNA: TGTGCCAGCAGTTACGGGGCAGGATCAACTAATGAAAAACTGTTTTTT. Protein product: CASSYGAGSTNEKLFF.

This sequence joins TRBV28 and TRBJ1-1; weak D call: TRBD1 (5 bases). Trimming cost V 5 bases and J 11 bases, with 21 bases left between them. Germline loops: CDR1 MDHEN, CDR2 SYDVKM. The CDR3 runs to 14 residues. CDR3 residues: CASSPPGTRSWAFF. The CDR3 region has the DNA TGTGCCAGCAGTCCCCCTGGGACTCGAAGTTGGGCTTTCTTT.

The V and J genes are TRBV5-1 and TRBJ2-1; a weak D match, TRBD1 (6 bases). Germline V CDR1 and CDR2: SGHRS, YFSETQ. Trimming removed 2 bases at V and 8 bases at J, with 17 bases between. CDR3 length equals 15 residues. The CDR3 region is CASSFSRGKGDEQFF. CDR3 nucleotides: TGCGCCAGCAGCTTTTCCAGGGGAAAGGGCGATGAGCAGTTCTTC.

The V gene is TRBV5-1, the J gene TRBJ2-7; 12 bases align to TRBD2. Germline V CDR1 and CDR2: SGHRS, YFSETQ. Losses at the gene ends were 3 bases for V and 0 bases for J; bases not matched to a gene: 10. The CDR3 consists of 18 residues. The CDR3 loop reads CASSYQPGLAGHSYEQYF. Written as DNA, the CDR3 is TGCGCCAGCAGCTACCAACCCGGACTAGCGGGACACTCCTACGAGCAGTACTTC.

This clone came up a few times. This chain joins TRBV18 and TRBJ1-1; possible D gene TRBD1, 6 bases. This CDR3 comprises 14 residues. Germline V gene data show CDR1 as KGHSH and CDR2 as LQKENI. Trimming cost V 3 bases and J 3 bases, with 11 bases left between them. This CDR3 is CASSPQPGDTEAFF. In DNA form, the CDR3 reads TGTGCCAGCTCACCCCAACCAGGGGACACTGAAGCTTTCTTT.